What follows describes a single T cell receptor (beta chain). Its target is not known. This record belongs to a study of post-analysis software for immune sequencing data. Study-level points and caveats: When the samples were clustered directly with F measure, those that had been prepared in the same batch showed strong co-clustering. Controls showed significantly higher normalized Chao1 diversity than did multiple sclerosis patients. Four or five TRBV segments were more frequent in patients than controls; TRBV5-6, TRBV5-1 and TRBV20-1 belonged to this group.

The TCR beta cDNA libraries carried unique molecular identifiers. One entry per CDR3 protein results from TCRdb running MiXCR on the PCR reads. Among around 770,000 distinct CDR3 sequences, 40% to 55% were seen once, and the ten largest hold approximately 4.4%. The germline V gene encodes CDR1 MNHNS and CDR2 SASEGT. J gave up 2 bases and V 3 bases, and 3 bases lay outside the gene matches. This CDR3 comprises 14 residues. The TCR sequence derives from a girl between 5 and 17 years old with multiple sclerosis. This chain links TRBV6-1 with TRBJ2-7; 8 positions match TRBD1. The specimen sequenced was blood. This CDR3 is CASSDLQGAYEQYF. CDR3 nucleotides: TGTGCCAGCAGTGATTTACAGGGGGCCTACGAGCAGTACTTC.